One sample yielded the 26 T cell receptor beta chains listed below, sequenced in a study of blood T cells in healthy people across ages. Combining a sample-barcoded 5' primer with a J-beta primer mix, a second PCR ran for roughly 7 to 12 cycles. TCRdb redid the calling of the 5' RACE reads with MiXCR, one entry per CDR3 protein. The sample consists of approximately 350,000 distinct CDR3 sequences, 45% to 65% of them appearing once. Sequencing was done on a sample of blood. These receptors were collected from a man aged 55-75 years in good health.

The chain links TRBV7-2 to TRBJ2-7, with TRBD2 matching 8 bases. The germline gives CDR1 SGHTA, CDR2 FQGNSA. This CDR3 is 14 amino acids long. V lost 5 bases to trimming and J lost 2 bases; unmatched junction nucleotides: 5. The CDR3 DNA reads TGTGCCAGCAGCCCGCGGCGGGAGGCCTACGAGCAGTACTTC. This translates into CASSPRREAYEQYF.

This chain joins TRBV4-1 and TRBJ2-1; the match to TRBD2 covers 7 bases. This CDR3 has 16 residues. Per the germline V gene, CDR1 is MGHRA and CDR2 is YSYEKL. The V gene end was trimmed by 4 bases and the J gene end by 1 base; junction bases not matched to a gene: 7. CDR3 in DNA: TGCGCCAGCAGCCTCCGACTAGCTCAATCCTACAATGAGCAGTTCTTC. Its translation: CASSLRLAQSYNEQFF.

CDR3 region: CSAQPPGIHYGYTF. The CDR3 DNA is TGCAGTGCTCAGCCCCCCGGGATCCACTATGGCTACACCTTC. The chain employs TRBV20-1 and TRBJ1-2; no firm D call. The CDR3 totals 14 residues. Between the trimmed V and J ends, which lost 5 bases and 3 bases, there was a span of 16 bases. Germline CDR1 DFQATT, CDR2 SNEGSKA (reference sequence).

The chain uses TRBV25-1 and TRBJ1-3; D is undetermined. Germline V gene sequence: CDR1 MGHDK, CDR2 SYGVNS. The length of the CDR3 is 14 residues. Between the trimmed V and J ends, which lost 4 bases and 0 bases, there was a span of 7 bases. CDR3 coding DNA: TGTGCCAGCAGTGGGCATACCTCTGGAAACACCATATATTTT. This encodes CASSGHTSGNTIYF. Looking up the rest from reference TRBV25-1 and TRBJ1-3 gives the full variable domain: EADIYQTPRYLVIGTGKKITLECSQTMGHDKMYWYQQDPGMELHLIHYSYGVNSTEKGDLSSESTVSRIRTEHFPLTLESARPSHTSQYLCASSGHTSGNTIYFGEGSWLTVV.

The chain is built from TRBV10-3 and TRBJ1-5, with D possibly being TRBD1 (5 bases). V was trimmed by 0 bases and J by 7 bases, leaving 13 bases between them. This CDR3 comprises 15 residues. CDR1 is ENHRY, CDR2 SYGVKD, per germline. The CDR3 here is CAISESGVSGQPQHF. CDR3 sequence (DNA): TGTGCCATCAGTGAGTCGGGGGTTAGCGGACAGCCCCAGCATTTT.

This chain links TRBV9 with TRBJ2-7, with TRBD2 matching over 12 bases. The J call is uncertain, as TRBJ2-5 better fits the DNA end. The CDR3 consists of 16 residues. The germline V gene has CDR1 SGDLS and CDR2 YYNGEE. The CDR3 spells CASSPLTSGSAETQYF. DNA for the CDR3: TGTGCCAGCAGCCCGTTGACTAGCGGGAGTGCTGAGACCCAGTACTTC.

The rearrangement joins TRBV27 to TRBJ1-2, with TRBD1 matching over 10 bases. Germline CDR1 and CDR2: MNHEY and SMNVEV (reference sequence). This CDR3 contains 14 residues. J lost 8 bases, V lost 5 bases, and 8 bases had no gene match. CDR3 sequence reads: CASSVTGGYRGYTF. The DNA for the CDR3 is TGTGCCAGCAGTGTGACAGGGGGCTATCGAGGCTACACCTTC.

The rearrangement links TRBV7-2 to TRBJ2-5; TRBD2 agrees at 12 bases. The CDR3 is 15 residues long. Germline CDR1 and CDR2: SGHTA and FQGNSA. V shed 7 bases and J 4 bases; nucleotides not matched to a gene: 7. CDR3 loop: CTSTLRGLAGETQYF. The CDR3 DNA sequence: TGTACCAGCACCCTAAGGGGACTAGCGGGAGAGACCCAGTACTTC.

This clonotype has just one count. The CDR3 protein is CATSPNRASSYEQYF. DNA for the CDR3: TGTGCCACCAGCCCTAACAGGGCATCCTCCTACGAGCAGTACTTC. The chain is built from TRBV15 and TRBJ2-7; perhaps TRBD1 as D (6 bases). The CDR3 totals 15 residues. CDR1 is LNHNV and CDR2 is YYDKDF in the germline V gene (reference sequence). V lost 5 bases and J lost 0, with 14 bases in between.

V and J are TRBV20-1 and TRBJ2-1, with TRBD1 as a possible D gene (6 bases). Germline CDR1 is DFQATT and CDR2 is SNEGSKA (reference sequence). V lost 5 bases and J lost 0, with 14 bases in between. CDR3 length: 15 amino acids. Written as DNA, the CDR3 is TGCAGTGCTGAAGAGGGGGTAGGCTCCTACAATGAGCAGTTCTTC. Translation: CSAEEGVGSYNEQFF.

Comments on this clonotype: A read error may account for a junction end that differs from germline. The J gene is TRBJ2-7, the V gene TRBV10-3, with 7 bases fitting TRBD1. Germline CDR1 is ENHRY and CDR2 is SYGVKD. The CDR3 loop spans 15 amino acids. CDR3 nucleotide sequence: TGTGTCATCAGTGATTGGGCAGGGGGCTCCTACGAGCAGTACTTC. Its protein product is CVISDWAGGSYEQYF.

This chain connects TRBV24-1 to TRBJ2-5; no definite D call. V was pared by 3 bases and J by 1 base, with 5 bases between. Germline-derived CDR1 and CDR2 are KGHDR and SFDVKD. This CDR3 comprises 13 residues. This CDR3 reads CATSDPPQETQYF. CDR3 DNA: TGTGCCACCAGTGATCCTCCCCAAGAGACCCAGTACTTC.

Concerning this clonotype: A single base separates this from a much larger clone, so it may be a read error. CDR3 nucleotides: TGTGCCAGCAGCCCCCATCACTATGGCCACACCTTC. As protein: CASSPHHYGHTF. The chain is built from TRBV12-3 or TRBV12-4 and TRBJ1-2; D is uncertain. The CDR3 loop spans 12 amino acids.

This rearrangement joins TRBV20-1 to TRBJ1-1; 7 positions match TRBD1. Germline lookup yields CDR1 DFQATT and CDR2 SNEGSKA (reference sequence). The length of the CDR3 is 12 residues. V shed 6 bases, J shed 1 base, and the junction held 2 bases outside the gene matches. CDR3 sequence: CSAGQANTEAFF. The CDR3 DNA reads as TGCAGTGCCGGACAGGCGAACACTGAAGCTTTCTTT.

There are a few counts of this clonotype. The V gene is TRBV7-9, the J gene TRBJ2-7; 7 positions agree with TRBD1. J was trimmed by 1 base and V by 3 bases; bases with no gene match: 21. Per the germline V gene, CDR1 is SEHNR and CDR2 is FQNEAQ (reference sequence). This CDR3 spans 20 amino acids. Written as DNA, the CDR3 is TGTGCCAGCAGCTTCCCTGGGGGCTTACAGGGGAGCAGGCCATCCTACGAGCAGTACTTC. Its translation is CASSFPGGLQGSRPSYEQYF.

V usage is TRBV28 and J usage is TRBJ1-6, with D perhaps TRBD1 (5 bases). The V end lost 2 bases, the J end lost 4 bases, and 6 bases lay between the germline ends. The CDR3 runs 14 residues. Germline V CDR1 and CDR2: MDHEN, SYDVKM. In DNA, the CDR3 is TGTGCCAGCAGTTTACGACAGTATAATTCACCCCTCCACTTT. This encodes CASSLRQYNSPLHF. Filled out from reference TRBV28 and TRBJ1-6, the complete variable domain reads DVKVTQSSRYLVKRTGEKVFLECVQDMDHENMFWYRQDPGLGLRLIYFSYDVKMKEKGDIPEGYSVSREKKERFSLILESASTNQTSMYLCASSLRQYNSPLHFGNGTRLTVT.

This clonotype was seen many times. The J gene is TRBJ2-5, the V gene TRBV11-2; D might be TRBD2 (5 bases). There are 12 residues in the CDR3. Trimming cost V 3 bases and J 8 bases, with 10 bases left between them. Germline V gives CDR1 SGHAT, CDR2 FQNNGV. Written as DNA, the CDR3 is TGTGCCAGCAGCTTTGGACGGGGTACCCAGTACTTC. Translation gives CASSFGRGTQYF.

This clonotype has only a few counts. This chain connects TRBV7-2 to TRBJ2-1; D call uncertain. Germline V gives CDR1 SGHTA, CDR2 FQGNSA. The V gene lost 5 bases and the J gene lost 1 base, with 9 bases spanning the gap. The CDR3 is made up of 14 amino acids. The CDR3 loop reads CASSVEVSYNEQFF. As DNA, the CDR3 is TGTGCCAGCAGCGTAGAGGTATCCTACAATGAGCAGTTCTTC.

CDR3 bases: TGCGCCAGCAGCCATGACGGTAGCTCCTACAATGAGCAGTTCTTC. As protein: CASSHDGSSYNEQFF. V usage is TRBV5-1 and J usage is TRBJ2-1; no firm D call. CDR3 length: 15 amino acids. V was cut by 4 bases and J by 0 bases, with 11 bases left in between. From germline, CDR1 is SGHRS and CDR2 YFSETQ.

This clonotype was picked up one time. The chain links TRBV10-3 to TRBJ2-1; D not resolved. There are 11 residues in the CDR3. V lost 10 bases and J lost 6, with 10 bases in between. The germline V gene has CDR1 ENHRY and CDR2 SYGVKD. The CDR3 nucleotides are TGTGCCACCTTAATGGGCAATGAGCAGTTCTTC. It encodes CATLMGNEQFF.

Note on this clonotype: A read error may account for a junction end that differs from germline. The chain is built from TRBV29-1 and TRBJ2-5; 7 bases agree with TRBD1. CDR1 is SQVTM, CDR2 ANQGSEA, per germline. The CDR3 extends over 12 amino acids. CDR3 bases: TGCAGCGCGGGACAGAGACAAGAGACCCGGTACTTC. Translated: CSAGQRQETRYF. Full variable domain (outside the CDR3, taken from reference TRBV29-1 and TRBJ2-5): SAVISQKPSRDICQRGTSLTIQCQVDSQVTMMFWYRQQPGQSLTLIATANQGSEATYESGFVIDKFPISRPNLTFSTLTVSNMSPEDSSIYLCSAGQRQETRYFGPGTRLLVL.

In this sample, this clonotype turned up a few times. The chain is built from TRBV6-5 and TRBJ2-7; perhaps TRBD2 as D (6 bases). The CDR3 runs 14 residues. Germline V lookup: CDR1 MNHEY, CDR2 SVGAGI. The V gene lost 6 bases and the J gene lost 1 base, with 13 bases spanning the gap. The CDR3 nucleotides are TGTGCCAGCAGGGGACTTATTACTTCCTACGAGCAGTACTTC. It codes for CASRGLITSYEQYF.

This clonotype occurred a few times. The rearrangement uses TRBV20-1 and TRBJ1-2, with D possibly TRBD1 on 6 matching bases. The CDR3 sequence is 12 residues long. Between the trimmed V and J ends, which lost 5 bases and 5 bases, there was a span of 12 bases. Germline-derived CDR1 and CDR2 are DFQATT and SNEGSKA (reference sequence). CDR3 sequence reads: CSALTGNYGYTF. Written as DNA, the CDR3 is TGCAGTGCTCTCACAGGGAATTATGGCTACACCTTC.

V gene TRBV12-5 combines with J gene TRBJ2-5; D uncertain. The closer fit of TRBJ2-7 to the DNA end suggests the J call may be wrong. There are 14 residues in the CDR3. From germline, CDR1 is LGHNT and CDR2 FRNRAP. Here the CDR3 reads CASGPDGPPYEQYF. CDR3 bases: TGTGCTAGTGGTCCGGACGGACCACCCTACGAGCAGTACTTC.

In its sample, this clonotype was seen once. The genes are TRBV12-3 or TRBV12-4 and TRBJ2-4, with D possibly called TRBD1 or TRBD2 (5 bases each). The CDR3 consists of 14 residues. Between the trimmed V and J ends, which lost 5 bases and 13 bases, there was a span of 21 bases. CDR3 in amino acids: CASSHLGRGDGQYF. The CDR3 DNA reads TGTGCCAGCAGTCACCTGGGAAGGGGAGACGGGCAGTACTTC.

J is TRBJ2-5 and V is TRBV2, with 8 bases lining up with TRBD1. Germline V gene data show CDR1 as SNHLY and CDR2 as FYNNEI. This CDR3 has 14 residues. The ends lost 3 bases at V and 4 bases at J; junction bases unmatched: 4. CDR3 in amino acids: CASSETGVAETQYF. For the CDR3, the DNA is TGTGCCAGCAGTGAGACAGGGGTCGCAGAGACCCAGTACTTC.